The sequence of this T cell receptor beta chain was determined in a study of T-cell reconstitution after alpha-beta-depleted transplantation in children. General study points: About two months after transplant, alpha-beta T cells reportedly came from several hundred expanded graft clones. TCRbeta diversity was high at day 60 in some patients (a result of surviving recipient T cells and thymic progenitors). Newly generated T cells supplied most T-cell counts and diversity one year post-transplant.

A TCRbeta library incorporating unique molecular identifiers was prepared. Each CDR3 protein is one row after TCRdb ran MiXCR on the PCR reads. The sample carries under 850,000 distinct CDR3 sequences, about an eighth recorded once. This clonotype was observed many times. What it binds is unknown. This CDR3 has 15 amino acids. V gave up 4 bases and J gave up 1 base, with 11 bases separating them. Looked up from germline, CDR1 is ENHRY and CDR2 is SYGVKD. This chain connects TRBV10-3 to TRBJ1-3; perhaps TRBD1 as D (5 bases). This receptor was taken from a girl aged 2-15 years with congenital amegakaryocytic thrombocytopenia, due to receive a stem cell transplant. This specimen was PBMCs, taken before TCRalphabeta/CD19-depleted stem cell transplant. CDR3 protein: CAISVGDVSGNTIYF. The CDR3 DNA reads as TGTGCCATCAGTGTCGGGGACGTGTCTGGAAACACCATATATTTT.